These 10 T cell receptor beta chains came from one sample sequenced in a study of T cell repertoires in cytomegalovirus infection. TCRdb redid the calling of the reads with MiXCR, one entry per CDR3 protein. The sample carries roughly 120,000 distinct CDR3 sequences, about 30% recorded once. Antigen specificity for these receptors is unknown. Specimen: CD8+ T cells from cultured PBMCs, collected from culture after CMV antigen stimulation. The receptor set was obtained from a human donor in good health (CMV status not recorded). Some clones in this sample may be carry-over from other donors' samples.

This rearrangement joins TRBV10-3 to TRBJ2-1; D possibly uses TRBD1 or TRBD2 (6 bases each). This CDR3 has 16 amino acids. CDR1 ENHRY and CDR2 SYGVKD come from the germline V gene. Trimming cost V 0 bases and J 5 bases, with 14 bases left between them. In nucleotides, the CDR3 is TGTGCCATCAGTGAGTCACGGGGGCGAAATGACAATGAGCAGTTCTTC. Translation gives CAISESRGRNDNEQFF.

The CDR3 region has the DNA TGTGCCAGCAGTTTAGACAGGGGCAATCAGCCCCAGCATTTT. Its protein is CASSLDRGNQPQHF. The chain carries TRBV28 and TRBJ1-5; 7 nucleotides match TRBD1. The CDR3 length is 14 residues. CDR1 is MDHEN and CDR2 is SYDVKM in the germline V gene. V gave up 2 bases and J gave up 2 bases; unmatched junction bases: 0.

CDR3 in amino acids: CASTNPGTGILYSDTQYF. The DNA for the CDR3 is TGTGCCAGCACTAACCCGGGGACAGGGATTCTTTATTCGGATACGCAGTATTTT. This chain joins TRBV2 and TRBJ2-3; TRBD1 matches at 9 bases. From germline, CDR1 is SNHLY and CDR2 FYNNEI. Trimming removed 7 bases from V and 6 bases from J; junction bases left unmatched: 20. This CDR3 spans 18 amino acids. Full variable domain (missing parts from reference TRBV2 and TRBJ2-3): EPEVTQTPSHQVTQMGQEVILRCVPISNHLYFYWYRQILGQKVEFLVSFYNNEISEKSEIFDDQFSVERPDGSNFTLKIRSTKLEDSAMYFCASTNPGTGILYSDTQYFGPGTRLTVL.

The chain combines TRBV24-1 with TRBJ2-1; D unresolved. CDR1 and CDR2 from the germline V gene are KGHDR and SFDVKD. The CDR3 loop spans 14 amino acids. Trimming stripped 4 bases from V and 4 bases from J, with 10 bases between. CDR3 nucleotide sequence: TGTGCCACCAGTGAAGGCAGAGTTTACAATGAGCAGTTCTTC. Protein sequence: CATSEGRVYNEQFF.

This clonotype has a single count. The DNA for the CDR3 is TGTGCCAGCAGTCCTCTCAAGAACCTCAACTATGGCTACACCTTC. Translated: CASSPLKNLNYGYTF. The rearrangement uses TRBV28 and TRBJ1-2; D is unclear. The CDR3 consists of 15 residues. Deletions cut 5 bases from V and 2 bases from J, with 15 bases between. The germline CDR1 and CDR2 sequences are MDHEN and SYDVKM.

The chain carries TRBV2 and TRBJ1-5; D is unresolved. Per the germline V gene, CDR1 is SNHLY and CDR2 is FYNNEI. CDR3 length: 13 amino acids. Trimming cost V 1 base and J 3 bases, with 4 bases left between them. The CDR3 DNA is TGTGCCAGCAGTGAAGGGCCCAATCAGCCCCAGCATTTT. It specifies CASSEGPNQPQHF. Variable domain in full (rest from reference TRBV2 and TRBJ1-5): EPEVTQTPSHQVTQMGQEVILRCVPISNHLYFYWYRQILGQKVEFLVSFYNNEISEKSEIFDDQFSVERPDGSNFTLKIRSTKLEDSAMYFCASSEGPNQPQHFGDGTRLSIL.

This clonotype has only a few counts. The rearrangement uses TRBV12-3 or TRBV12-4 and TRBJ2-1, with D perhaps TRBD2 (5 bases). CDR3 length equals 16 residues. V was trimmed by 3 bases and J by 4 bases, leaving 16 bases between them. The CDR3 coding sequence is TGTGCCAGCAGTTTGGCTATCCGGGGAAGGTACAATGAGCAGTTCTTC. Translation gives CASSLAIRGRYNEQFF.

The rearrangement uses TRBV2 and TRBJ1-1; tentative D call: TRBD1 (6 bases). V lost 8 bases and J 0 bases, leaving 19 bases between the germline ends. Germline loops: CDR1 SNHLY, CDR2 FYNNEI. The CDR3 runs to 16 residues. DNA for the CDR3: TGTGCCAGCCGAATAGACAGGTCCCTCATGAACACTGAAGCTTTCTTT. Residues: CASRIDRSLMNTEAFF.

This clonotype was recorded a few times. The V and J genes are TRBV5-4 and TRBJ1-1; TRBD1 aligns across 7 bases. Germline CDR1 reads SGHNT; CDR2 reads YYREEE (reference sequence). Unmatched junction bases numbered 7, after V lost 4 bases and J lost 1 base. The CDR3 is 15 residues long. This CDR3 reads CASSPGGGTNTEAFF. DNA of the CDR3: TGTGCCAGCAGCCCCGGAGGGGGCACGAACACTGAAGCTTTCTTT.

Details on this clonotype: Sequence at one end of the junction differs from germline and may be a read error. The rearrangement uses TRBV4-1 and TRBJ2-3, with 10 bases aligning to TRBD2. The CDR3 loop spans 17 amino acids. Germline-derived CDR1 and CDR2 are MGHRA and YSYEKL. The DNA of the CDR3 is TGTGCCAGCAGCCAAGATGGACAGCGGGGGGGCTCAGATACGCAGTATTTT. It is translated as CASSQDGQRGGSDTQYF.